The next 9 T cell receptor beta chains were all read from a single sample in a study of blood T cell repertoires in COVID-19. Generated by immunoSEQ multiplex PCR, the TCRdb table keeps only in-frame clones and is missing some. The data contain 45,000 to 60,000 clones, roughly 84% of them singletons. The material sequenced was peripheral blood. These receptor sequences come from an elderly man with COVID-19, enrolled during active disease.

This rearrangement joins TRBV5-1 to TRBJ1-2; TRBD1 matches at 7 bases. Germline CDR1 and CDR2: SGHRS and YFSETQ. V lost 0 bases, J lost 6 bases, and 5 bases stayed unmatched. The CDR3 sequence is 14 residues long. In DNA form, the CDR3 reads TGCGCCAGCAGCTTGGTTCGCGACAGGGATGGCTACACCTTC. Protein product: CASSLVRDRDGYTF.

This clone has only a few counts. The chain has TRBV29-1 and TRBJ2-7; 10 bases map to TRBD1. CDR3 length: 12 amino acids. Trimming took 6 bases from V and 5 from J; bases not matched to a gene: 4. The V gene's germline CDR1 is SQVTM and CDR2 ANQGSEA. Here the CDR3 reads CSVGTGVNEQYV. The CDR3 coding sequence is TGCAGCGTCGGGACAGGGGTTAACGAGCAGTACGTC.

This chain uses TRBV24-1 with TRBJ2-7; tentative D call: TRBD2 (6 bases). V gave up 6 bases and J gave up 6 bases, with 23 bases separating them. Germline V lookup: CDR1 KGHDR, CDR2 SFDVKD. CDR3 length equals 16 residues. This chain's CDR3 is CATSPLRLSLEGEQYV. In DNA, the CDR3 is TGTGCCACCAGTCCTCTAAGGCTTTCCCTGGAGGGCGAGCAGTACGTC.

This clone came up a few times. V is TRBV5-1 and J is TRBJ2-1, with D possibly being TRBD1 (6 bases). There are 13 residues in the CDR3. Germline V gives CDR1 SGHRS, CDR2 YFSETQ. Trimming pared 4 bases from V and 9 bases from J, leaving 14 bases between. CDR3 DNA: TGCGCCAGCAGCGGCTACCAGGGGAGTGAGCAGTTCTTC. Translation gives CASSGYQGSEQFF. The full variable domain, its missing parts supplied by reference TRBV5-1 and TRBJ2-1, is KAGVTQTPRYLIKTRGQQVTLSCSPISGHRSVSWYQQTPGQGLQFLFEYFSETQRNKGNFPGRFSGRQFSNSRSEMNVSTLELGDSALYLCASSGYQGSEQFFGPGTRLTVL.

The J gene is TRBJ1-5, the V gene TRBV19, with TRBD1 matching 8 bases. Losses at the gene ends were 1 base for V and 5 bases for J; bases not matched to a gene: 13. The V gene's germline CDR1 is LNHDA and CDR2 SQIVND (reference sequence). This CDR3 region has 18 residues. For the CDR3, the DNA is TGTGCCAGTAGTATAGTCCCCTCGACAGGGGTAGGCGATCAGCCCCAGCATTTT. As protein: CASSIVPSTGVGDQPQHF.

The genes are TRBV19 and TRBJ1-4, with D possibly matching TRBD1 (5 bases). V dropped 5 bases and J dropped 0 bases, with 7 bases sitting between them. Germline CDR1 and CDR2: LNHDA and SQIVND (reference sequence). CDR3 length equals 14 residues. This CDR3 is CASSAGTTNEKLFF. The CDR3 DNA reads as TGTGCCAGTAGTGCAGGGACAACTAATGAAAAACTGTTTTTT.

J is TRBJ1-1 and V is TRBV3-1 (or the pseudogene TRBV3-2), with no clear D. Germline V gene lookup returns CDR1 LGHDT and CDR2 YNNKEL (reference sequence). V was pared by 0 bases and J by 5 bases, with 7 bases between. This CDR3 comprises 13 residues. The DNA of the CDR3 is TGTGCCAGCAGCCAAGACAGTTGGACTGAAGCTTTCTTT. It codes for CASSQDSWTEAFF.

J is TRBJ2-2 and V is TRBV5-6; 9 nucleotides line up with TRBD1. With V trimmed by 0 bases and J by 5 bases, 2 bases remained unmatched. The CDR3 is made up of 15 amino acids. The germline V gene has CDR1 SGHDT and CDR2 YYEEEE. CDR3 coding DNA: TGTGCCAGCAGCTTGGGACAGGGGGGGACCGGGGAGCTGTTTTTT. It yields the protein CASSLGQGGTGELFF.

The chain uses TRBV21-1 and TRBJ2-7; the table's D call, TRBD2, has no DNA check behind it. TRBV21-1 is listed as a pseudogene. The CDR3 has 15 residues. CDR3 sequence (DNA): TGTGCCAGCAGCAACCCTGGGACTGGTCCCTACGAGCAGTACGTC. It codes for CASSNPGTGPYEQYV.